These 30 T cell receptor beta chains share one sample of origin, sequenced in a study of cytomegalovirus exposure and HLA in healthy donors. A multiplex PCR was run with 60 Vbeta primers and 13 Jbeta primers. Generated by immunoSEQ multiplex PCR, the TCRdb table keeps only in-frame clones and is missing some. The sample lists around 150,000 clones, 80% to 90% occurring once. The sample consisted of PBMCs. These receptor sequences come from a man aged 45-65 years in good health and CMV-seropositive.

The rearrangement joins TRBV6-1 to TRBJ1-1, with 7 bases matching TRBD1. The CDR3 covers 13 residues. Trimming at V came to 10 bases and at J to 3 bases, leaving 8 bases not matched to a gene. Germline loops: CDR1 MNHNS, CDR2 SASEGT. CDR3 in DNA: TGTGCCATTGAGGGGGCGGCGTACACTGAAGCTTTCTTT. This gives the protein CAIEGAAYTEAFF.

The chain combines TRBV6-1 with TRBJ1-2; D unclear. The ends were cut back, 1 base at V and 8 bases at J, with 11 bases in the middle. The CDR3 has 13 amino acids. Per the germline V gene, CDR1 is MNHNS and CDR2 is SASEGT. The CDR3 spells CASSEVAPVGYTF. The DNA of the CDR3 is TGTGCCAGCAGTGAAGTAGCCCCCGTCGGCTACACCTTC.

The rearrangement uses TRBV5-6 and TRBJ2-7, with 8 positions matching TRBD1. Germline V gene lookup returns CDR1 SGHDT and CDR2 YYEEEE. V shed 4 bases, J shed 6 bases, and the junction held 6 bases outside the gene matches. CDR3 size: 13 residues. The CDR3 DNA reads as TGTGCCAGCAGCAACACAGGGGGAAGCGAGCAGTACTTC. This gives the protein CASSNTGGSEQYF.

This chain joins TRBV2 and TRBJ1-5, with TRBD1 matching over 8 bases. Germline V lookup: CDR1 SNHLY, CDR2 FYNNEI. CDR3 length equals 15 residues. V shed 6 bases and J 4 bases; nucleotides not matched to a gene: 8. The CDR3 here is CASRGQGFGNQPQHF. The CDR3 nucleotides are TGTGCCAGCAGAGGACAGGGCTTTGGAAATCAGCCCCAGCATTTT. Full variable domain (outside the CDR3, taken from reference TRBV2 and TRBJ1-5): EPEVTQTPSHQVTQMGQEVILRCVPISNHLYFYWYRQILGQKVEFLVSFYNNEISEKSEIFDDQFSVERPDGSNFTLKIRSTKLEDSAMYFCASRGQGFGNQPQHFGDGTRLSIL.

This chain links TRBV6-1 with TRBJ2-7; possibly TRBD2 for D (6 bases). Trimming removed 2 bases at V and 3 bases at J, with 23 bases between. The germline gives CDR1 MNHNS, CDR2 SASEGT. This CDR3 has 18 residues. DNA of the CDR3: TGTGCCAGCAGTGAAAAATCCGGGAGCAAATTTAATCTCTACGAGCAGTACGTC. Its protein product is CASSEKSGSKFNLYEQYV.

CDR3 sequence: CASSYRRGQETQYF. In nucleotides, the CDR3 is TGTGCCAGCAGTTACAGACGGGGGCAAGAGACCCAGTACTTC. This sequence joins TRBV6-6 and TRBJ2-5; the D gene is possibly TRBD2 (6 bases). Trimming removed 2 bases from V and 2 bases from J, with 9 bases in between. The CDR3 has 14 amino acids. Looked up from germline, CDR1 is MNHNY and CDR2 is SVGAGI (reference sequence).

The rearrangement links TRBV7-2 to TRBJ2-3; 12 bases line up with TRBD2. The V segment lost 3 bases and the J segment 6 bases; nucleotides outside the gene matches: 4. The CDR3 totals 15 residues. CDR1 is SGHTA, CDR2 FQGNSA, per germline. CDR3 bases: TGTGCCAGCAGCTTGGGGCTAGCGGGAGGGGATACGCAGTATTTT. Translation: CASSLGLAGGDTQYF.

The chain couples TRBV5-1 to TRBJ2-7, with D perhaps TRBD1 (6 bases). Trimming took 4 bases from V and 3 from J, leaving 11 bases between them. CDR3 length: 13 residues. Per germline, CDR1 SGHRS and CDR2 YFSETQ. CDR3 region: CASSAGTNYEQYF. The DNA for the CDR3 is TGCGCCAGCAGCGCCGGGACAAACTACGAGCAGTACTTC. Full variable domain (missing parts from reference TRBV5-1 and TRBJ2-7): KAGVTQTPRYLIKTRGQQVTLSCSPISGHRSVSWYQQTPGQGLQFLFEYFSETQRNKGNFPGRFSGRQFSNSRSEMNVSTLELGDSALYLCASSAGTNYEQYFGPGTRLTVT.

The CDR3 reads CASSILMGQVFNYGYTF. In DNA form, the CDR3 reads TGTGCCAGCAGTATCTTAATGGGACAGGTTTTTAACTATGGCTACACCTTC. This chain connects TRBV28 to TRBJ1-2, with 8 positions matching TRBD1. The trim removed 5 bases at V and 1 base at J, leaving 12 bases unmatched. The CDR3 is 17 residues long. CDR1 is MDHEN, CDR2 SYDVKM, per germline.

Here the CDR3 DNA reads TGCGCCAGCAGCTTACGGGGGGGGAGTGGAGAGACCCAGTACTTC. Amino acid sequence: CASSLRGGSGETQYF. The genes are TRBV5-1 and TRBJ2-5, with 8 nucleotides matching TRBD2. The CDR3 length is 15 residues. The germline gives CDR1 SGHRS, CDR2 YFSETQ. V lost 2 bases, J lost 4 bases, and 7 bases stayed unmatched.

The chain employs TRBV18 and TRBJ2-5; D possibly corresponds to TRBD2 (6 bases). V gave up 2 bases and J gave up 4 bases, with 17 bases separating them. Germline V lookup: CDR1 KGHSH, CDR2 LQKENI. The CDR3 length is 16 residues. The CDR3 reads CASSPLGGEFRETQYF. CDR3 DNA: TGTGCCAGCTCACCATTGGGGGGAGAATTTCGAGAGACCCAGTACTTC.

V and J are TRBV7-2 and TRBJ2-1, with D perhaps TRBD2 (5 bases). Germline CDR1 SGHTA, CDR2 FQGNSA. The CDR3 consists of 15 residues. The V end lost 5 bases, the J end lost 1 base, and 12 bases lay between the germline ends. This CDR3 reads CASSLSRTSYNEQFF. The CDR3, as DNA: TGTGCCAGCAGCCTCTCCAGGACTTCCTACAATGAGCAGTTCTTC.

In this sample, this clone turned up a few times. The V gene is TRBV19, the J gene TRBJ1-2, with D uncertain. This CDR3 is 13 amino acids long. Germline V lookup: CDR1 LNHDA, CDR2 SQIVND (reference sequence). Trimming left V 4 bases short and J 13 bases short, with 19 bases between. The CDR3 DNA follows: TGTGCCAGTAGTAACCCCCCTACGGGGTTGAGCACCTTC. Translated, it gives CASSNPPTGLSTF.

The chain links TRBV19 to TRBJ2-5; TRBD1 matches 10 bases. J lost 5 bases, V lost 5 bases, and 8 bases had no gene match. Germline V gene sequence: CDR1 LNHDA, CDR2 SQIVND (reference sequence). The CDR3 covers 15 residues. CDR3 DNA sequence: TGTGCCAGTAGTGAGGACAGGGGGTTCGAGGAGACCCAGTACTTC. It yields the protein CASSEDRGFEETQYF.

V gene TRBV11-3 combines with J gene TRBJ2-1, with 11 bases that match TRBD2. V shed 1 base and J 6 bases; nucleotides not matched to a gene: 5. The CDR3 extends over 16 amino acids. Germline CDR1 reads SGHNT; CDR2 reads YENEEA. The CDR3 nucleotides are TGTGCCAGCAGCTTAGTGGGACTAGCGGCCTTCAATGAGCAGTTCTTC. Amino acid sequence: CASSLVGLAAFNEQFF.

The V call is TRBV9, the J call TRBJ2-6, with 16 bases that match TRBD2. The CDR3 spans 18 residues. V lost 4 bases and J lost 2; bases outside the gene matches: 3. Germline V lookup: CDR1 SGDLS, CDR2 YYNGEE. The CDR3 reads CASSLGLAGGPGANVLTF. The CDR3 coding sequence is TGTGCCAGCAGCCTGGGACTAGCGGGGGGGCCTGGGGCCAACGTCCTGACTTTC.

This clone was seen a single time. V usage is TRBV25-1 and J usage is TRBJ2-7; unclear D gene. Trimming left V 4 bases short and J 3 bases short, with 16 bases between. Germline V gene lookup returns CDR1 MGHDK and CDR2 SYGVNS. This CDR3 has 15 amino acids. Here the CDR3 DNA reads TGTGCCAGCAGTGGGTGGTCCCAGAACAGCTACGAGCAGTACGTC. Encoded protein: CASSGWSQNSYEQYV.

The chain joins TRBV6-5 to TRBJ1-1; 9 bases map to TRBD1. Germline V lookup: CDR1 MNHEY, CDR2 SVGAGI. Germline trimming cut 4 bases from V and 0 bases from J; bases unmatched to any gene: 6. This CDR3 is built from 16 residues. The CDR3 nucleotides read TGTGCCAGCAGTTCACAGGGGGCTCGTGTGAACACTGAAGCTTTCTTT. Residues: CASSSQGARVNTEAFF.

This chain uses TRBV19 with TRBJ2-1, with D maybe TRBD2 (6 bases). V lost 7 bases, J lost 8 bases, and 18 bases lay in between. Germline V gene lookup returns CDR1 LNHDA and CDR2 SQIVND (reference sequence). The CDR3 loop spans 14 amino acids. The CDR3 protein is CASTPTSSGYEQFF. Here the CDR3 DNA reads TGTGCCAGTACCCCGACTAGTTCTGGTTATGAGCAGTTCTTC.

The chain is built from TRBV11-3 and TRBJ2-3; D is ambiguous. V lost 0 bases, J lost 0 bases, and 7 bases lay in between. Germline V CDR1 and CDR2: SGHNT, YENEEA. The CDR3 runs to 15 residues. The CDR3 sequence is CASSLESGSTDTQYF. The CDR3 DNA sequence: TGTGCCAGCAGCTTAGAATCCGGGAGCACAGATACGCAGTATTTT.

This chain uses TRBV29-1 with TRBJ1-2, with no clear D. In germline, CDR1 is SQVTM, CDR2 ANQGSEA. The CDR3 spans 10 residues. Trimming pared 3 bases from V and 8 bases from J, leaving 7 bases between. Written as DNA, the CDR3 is TGCAGCGTTGAGACGGGGGGCTACACCTTC. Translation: CSVETGGYTF. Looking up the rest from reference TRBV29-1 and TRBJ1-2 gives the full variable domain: SAVISQKPSRDICQRGTSLTIQCQVDSQVTMMFWYRQQPGQSLTLIATANQGSEATYESGFVIDKFPISRPNLTFSTLTVSNMSPEDSSIYLCSVETGGYTFGSGTRLTVV.

CDR3 DNA: TGTGCCAGCAGTGAGTCTAGCGGGCGCACAGATACGCAGTATTTT. Translation: CASSESSGRTDTQYF. The V call is TRBV6-1, the J call TRBJ2-3, with 8 nucleotides matching TRBD2. After removal of 3 bases from V and 1 base from J, the junction contained 3 bases not matched to a gene. Germline CDR1 is MNHNS and CDR2 is SASEGT. CDR3 size: 15 residues.

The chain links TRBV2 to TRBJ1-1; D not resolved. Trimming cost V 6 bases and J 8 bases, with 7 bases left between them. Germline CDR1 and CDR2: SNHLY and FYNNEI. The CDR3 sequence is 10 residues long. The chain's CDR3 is CASSVREAFF. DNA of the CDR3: TGTGCCAGCAGCGTCAGGGAAGCTTTCTTT.

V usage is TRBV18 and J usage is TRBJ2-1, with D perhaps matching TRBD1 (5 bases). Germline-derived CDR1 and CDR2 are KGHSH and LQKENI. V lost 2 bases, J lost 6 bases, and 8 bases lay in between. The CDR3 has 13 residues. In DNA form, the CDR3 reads TGTGCCAGCTCACCAGTTCAGGGCAATGAGCAGTTCTTC. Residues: CASSPVQGNEQFF.

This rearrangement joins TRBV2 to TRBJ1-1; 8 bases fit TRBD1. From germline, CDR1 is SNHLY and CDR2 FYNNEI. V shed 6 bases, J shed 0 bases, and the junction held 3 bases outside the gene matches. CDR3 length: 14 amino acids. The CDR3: CASSLTGVNTEAFF. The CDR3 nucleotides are TGTGCCAGCAGCCTGACAGGGGTGAACACTGAAGCTTTCTTT.

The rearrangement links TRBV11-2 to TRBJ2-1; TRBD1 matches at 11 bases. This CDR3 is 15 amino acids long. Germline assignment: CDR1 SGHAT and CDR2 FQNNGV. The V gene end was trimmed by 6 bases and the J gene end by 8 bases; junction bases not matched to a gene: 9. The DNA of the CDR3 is TGTGCCAGCAGTTCACGGACAGGGGGCAAGGATGAGCAGTTCTTC. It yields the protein CASSSRTGGKDEQFF.

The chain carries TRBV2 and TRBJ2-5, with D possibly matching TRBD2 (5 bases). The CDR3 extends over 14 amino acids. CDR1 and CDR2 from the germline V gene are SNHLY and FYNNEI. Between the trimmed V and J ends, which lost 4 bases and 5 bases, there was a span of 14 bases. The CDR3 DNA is TGTGCCAGCAGTGTCACACCGGACTGGGAGACCCAGTACTTC. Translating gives CASSVTPDWETQYF.

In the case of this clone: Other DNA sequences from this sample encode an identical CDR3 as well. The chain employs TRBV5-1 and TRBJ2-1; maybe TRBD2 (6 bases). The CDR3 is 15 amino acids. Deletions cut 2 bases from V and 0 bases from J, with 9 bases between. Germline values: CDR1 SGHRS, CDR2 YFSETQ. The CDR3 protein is CASSLGGSSYNEQFF. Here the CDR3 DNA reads TGCGCCAGCAGCTTAGGAGGGAGCTCCTACAATGAGCAGTTCTTC.

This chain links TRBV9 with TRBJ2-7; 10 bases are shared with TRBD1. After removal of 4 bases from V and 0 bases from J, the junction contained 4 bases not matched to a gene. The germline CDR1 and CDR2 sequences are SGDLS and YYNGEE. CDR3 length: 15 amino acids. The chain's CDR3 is CASSPRDRGSYEQYF. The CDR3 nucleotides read TGTGCCAGCAGCCCCCGGGACAGGGGCTCCTACGAGCAGTACTTC. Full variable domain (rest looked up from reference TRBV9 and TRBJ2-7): DSGVTQTPKHLITATGQRVTLRCSPRSGDLSVYWYQQSLDQGLQFLIQYYNGEERAKGNILERFSAQQFPDLHSELNLSSLELGDSALYFCASSPRDRGSYEQYFGPGTRLTVT.

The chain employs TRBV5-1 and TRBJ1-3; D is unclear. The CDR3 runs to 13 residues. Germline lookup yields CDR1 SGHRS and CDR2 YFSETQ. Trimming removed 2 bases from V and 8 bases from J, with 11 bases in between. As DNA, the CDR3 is TGCGCCAGCAGCTTCACCCCGCGGGACACCATATATTTT. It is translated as CASSFTPRDTIYF. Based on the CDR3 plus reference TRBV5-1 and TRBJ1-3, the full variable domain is KAGVTQTPRYLIKTRGQQVTLSCSPISGHRSVSWYQQTPGQGLQFLFEYFSETQRNKGNFPGRFSGRQFSNSRSEMNVSTLELGDSALYLCASSFTPRDTIYFGEGSWLTVV.